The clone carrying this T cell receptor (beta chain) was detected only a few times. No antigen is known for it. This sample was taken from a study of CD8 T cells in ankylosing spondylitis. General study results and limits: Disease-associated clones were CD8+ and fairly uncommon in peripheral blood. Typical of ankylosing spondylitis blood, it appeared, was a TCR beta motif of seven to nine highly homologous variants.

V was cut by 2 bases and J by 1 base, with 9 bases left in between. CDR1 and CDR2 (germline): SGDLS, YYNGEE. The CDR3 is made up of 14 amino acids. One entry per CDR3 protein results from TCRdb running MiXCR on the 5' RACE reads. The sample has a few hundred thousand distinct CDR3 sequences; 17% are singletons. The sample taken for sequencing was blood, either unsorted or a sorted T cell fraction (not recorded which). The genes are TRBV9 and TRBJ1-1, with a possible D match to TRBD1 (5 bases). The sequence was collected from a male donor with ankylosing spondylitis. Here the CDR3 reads CASSVAGTNTEAFF. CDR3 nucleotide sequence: TGTGCCAGCAGCGTTGCAGGGACGAACACTGAAGCTTTCTTT.